The sequence of this T cell receptor beta chain was determined in a study of cytomegalovirus exposure and HLA in healthy donors (dated by TCRdb to about 2017). About the full investigation: In an earlier analysis of fewer than 750 of the donors, 276 Gb of sequence data and 100 million or so unique TCR beta sequences from about 179 million T cells were reported. Around 320 gigabases of sequencing data and 78 million or so unique TCR sequences were included in an early release covering roughly 600 HLA-typed donors. Among around 400 genotyped donors of the cohort, an average of around 240,000 unique TCR beta nucleotide sequences was sequenced per donor, of which 15% to 20% were non-productive. HLA typing included class I and class II loci at four-digit resolution. The study combined high-throughput TCR immunosequencing, statistical association of individual TCRs with disease status, and machine learning to predict cytomegalovirus infection status. The later analysis used no new phenotypic data to find candidate immune exposures, relying instead on TCR beta sequences and their occurrence across donors. Of the 398 genotyped donors, approximately 83% fell in the genetic ancestry cluster associated with self-reported Caucasian donors. In an earlier analysis of 500 to 650 of the donors, high-throughput TCR beta sequencing was used to judge whether each TCR beta V gene segment behaved as functional or pseudogenic. In a later analysis, previously published TCR beta repertoires from 500 to 750 donors were re-analyzed and high-resolution HLA genotyping was added so that TCR occurrence patterns could be studied. Typing coverage differed by locus: A, B, C, DRB1 and DQB1 were typed in roughly 620-640 donors, DQA1 in roughly 500, DPA1 in around 580, and DPB1 in 400 to 490. The study aimed to test whether cataloging public T cell receptors could reveal signatures of past pathogen exposure. The T cell repertoires of several hundred subjects were profiled by immunosequencing and related to cytomegalovirus serostatus. Donor age, sex, ethnicity and CMV serostatus were compiled together with the repertoire data. A later genetic analysis took genome-wide SNP genotypes for about three fifths of the roughly 700 donors and used that subset as a discovery cohort. All discovery cohort repertoires had been generated using a single sequencing platform. Along with the roughly 670-subject first cohort, a separate validation cohort of over 90 different subjects was used. Several DR-DQ haplotypes were handled as single units for association and clustering, since linkage in the cohort was strong.

Results the study describes overall, beyond this receptor: Most CMV-associated TCR beta chains appeared to be HLA-restricted in a later analysis, and the HLA associations seemed to be driven largely by CMV exposure. Assigning TCR associations to individual alleles was difficult when HLA alleles, especially DR and DQ, strongly co-occurred. The 87-base-pair reads could not distinguish some IMGT-functional V segments, including TRBV6-2 and TRBV6-3, so those segments were excluded. A group of highly shared sequence variants was considered likely to be a technical artifact of the sequencing pipeline. Cytomegalovirus status was reported to be diagnosed by the classifier with high specificity and sensitivity in both the original and validation cohorts. Most TCR sequences were observed very rarely across donors, whereas some public TCRs were present in many individuals. The cohort was sequenced for TCR beta chains only, and without alpha or paired-chain data the features that could be detected were limited. In a later analysis, more than 15,000 TCR beta sequences were associated with specific HLA alleles at a false discovery rate of 0.05. The study gave a list of 150 to 200 TCR beta chains associated with cytomegalovirus. In vitro tests confirmed that three of the cytomegalovirus-associated TCR beta chains recognize cytomegalovirus antigens. The only immune exposure information available for the cohort was CMV serostatus. Because some donors lacked HLA typing at each locus, the association tests relied only on the typed subset. A later genetic analysis reported fewer N-insertions in productive TCRs among donors in an Asian-associated ancestry cluster than the roughly 640-donor mean. Correlated functional status among segregating V segments might reflect linkage disequilibrium, but an unknown experimental factor could not be ruled out. An earlier analysis of several hundred of the donors showed that most TCR beta V segments appeared in productive rearrangements either about 87% or about 30% of the time, which broadly matched IMGT annotations. According to a later analysis, TCR association rates differed among HLA loci, with DRB1 alleles showing the most associated TCRs and HLA-C alleles showing the fewest. A further reported finding was that TCR beta sequences accurately predicted the HLA-A and HLA-B alleles for most subjects in the first cohort. A later genetic analysis associated a missense DCLRE1C variant with V-gene and J-gene trimming of TCR beta chains, and an independent cohort replicated the association. The presence/absence analyses assumed that sequencing depth was roughly uniform across donors, and that assumption may not be true. In a later analysis, HLA-associated TCR beta chains were found to be more clonally expanded and to have lower generation probabilities than equally common non-associated chains. A later analysis reported that several top co-occurrence clusters appeared linked to parvovirus B19, influenza, CMV and Epstein-Barr virus. The authors suggested that the approach could potentially be extended to other disease states and immunological phenotypes. Because counts were too low, about 17 rarely observed V segments, including chromosome 9 orphons, were excluded from the earlier analysis of about 500 of the donors.

Regarding this clone: There is no known antigen for this receptor. It has no much larger one-base neighbor in the sample; base qualities were not kept.

Libraries were made using the immunoSEQ multiplex PCR assay. For the multiplex PCR, a mixture combining 60 forward primers for TCR Vbeta segments and 13 reverse primers for TCR Jbeta segments was used. The CDR3 region of rearranged TCR beta genes was amplified from genomic DNA by a multiplex PCR assay. On the Illumina HiSeq System, the amplified TCR beta libraries were sequenced as 87-base-pair reads. The published analysis was carried out like this. Across the 670 or so repertoires, a later analysis counted tens of millions of unique TCR beta chains, roughly 11 million of which were shared by at least two donors. A nearest-neighbor algorithm error-corrected the raw reads and collapsed the reads into unique sequences, merging closely related sequences to remove PCR and sequencing errors. CDR3 sequences were aligned to IMGT reference sequences to assign V, D and J gene segments. For a sequence to be retained, a match of at least six nucleotides was required to both a V gene segment and a J gene segment. Rearrangements were called productive when the CDR3 lacked stop codons and stayed in frame with V and J; all others were non-productive. CDR3 was defined by IMGT convention, running from the second conserved V-encoded cysteine to the conserved J-encoded phenylalanine. In an earlier analysis of 550 to 650 of the donors, sequences lacking an unambiguous match to a single V gene segment were excluded. In an earlier analysis of several hundred of the donors, V segments were called functional above 56.7% productive rearrangements and were called segregating when the between-donor standard deviation exceeded 5%. A statistical classification framework was built for diagnosing cytomegalovirus status from the catalog of TCR beta chain sequences. In a later analysis, TCR nucleotide sequences were compared against IMGT/GENE-DB human TR gene sequences so that V and J genes could be assigned. A later analysis assigned CDR3 sequences and most-parsimonious VDJ recombination scenarios with the TCRdist pipeline. In a later analysis, each TCR beta chain was defined by its CDR3 amino acid sequence together with its V-gene family, and reads lacking a unique V-gene family were excluded. A later analysis removed roughly 590 highly shared, low-generation-probability nucleotide sequences to deal with suspected cross-contamination and a sequencing artifact. A later analysis calculated a clonal expansion index for each public chain from normalized within-repertoire ranks of inferred template counts. In a later analysis, generation probabilities were computed with a VDJ recombination model fitted to out-of-frame rearrangements, and the resulting probabilities were checked against IGoR. A later analysis scored TCR-TCR, TCR-HLA and TCR-CMV co-occurrence with hypergeometric tests, applying a repertoire-size bias correction to TCR pairs. False discovery rates were estimated in a later analysis by permuting HLA or CMV assignments 20 times. In a later analysis, co-occurring TCRs were grouped using DBSCAN, with TCRdist sequence similarity added in when clustering inside HLA-allele-positive subsets. Repertoires with fewer than 30,000 or more than 120,000 public chains, plus five repertoires with anomalous nucleotide sharing, were excluded from co-occurrence clustering. TCRdb retrieved this table from immuneACCESS and kept in-frame rearrangements only. Not all clones are present; in checked studies, unresolved V genes account for under half, and no reason is known for the remainder. V and J calls and clone size are copied from that table; D and trimming were computed from the DNA. The sample has about 180,000 clones on record, around 80% of them singletons. Less than 1.5% of the sample comes from the top ten.

V is reduced by 1 base and J by 11 bases, leaving a spacing of 18 bases between them. Per the germline V gene (reference sequence), GTSNPN is the CDR1 and SVGIG is the CDR2. There are 14 amino acids in the CDR3, from cysteine to phenylalanine inclusive. Here the CDR3 DNA is all that survives: 42 bases in frame from base 1. The cohort consisted of some 730 healthy bone marrow donors. At the time of sampling, every cohort member was nominally healthy, though immune exposures that went unrecorded were likely present. The donor was CMV seropositive and belonged to the group of 250 to 300 seropositive cohort members. A peripheral blood sample was collected from each donor, and TCR beta sequencing was performed on peripheral blood mononuclear cells. Genomic DNA extraction from the blood cell samples was performed with the Qiagen DNeasy Blood Extraction Kit.

Sequencing used PBMCs. This chain joins TRBV30 to TRBJ1-5, and possibly TRBD1, on 5 matching bases. The TCR was taken from a girl between 5 and 17 years old in good health and CMV-seropositive. The nucleotide sequence reads TGTGCCTGGAGTGGAGGGACTTCCCGGGGAGCCCAGCATTTT. This gives the protein CAWSGGTSRGAQHF.